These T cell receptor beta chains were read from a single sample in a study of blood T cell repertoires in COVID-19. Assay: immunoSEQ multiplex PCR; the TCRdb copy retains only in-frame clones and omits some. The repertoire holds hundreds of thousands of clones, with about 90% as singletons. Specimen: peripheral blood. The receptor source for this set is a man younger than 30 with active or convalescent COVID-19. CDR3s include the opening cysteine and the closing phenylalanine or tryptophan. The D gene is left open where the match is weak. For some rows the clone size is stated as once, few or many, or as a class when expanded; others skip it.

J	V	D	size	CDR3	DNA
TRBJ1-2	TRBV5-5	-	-	CASSLGATGHYGYTF	TGTGCCAGCAGCTTGGGTGCGACGGGACATTATGGCTACACCTTC
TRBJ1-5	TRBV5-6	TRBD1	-	CASSLGGQGSRHPLF	TGTGCCAGCAGCTTAGGGGGACAGGGGTCCCGGCATCCCCTTTTT
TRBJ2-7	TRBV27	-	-	CASSIGRISSEQYF	TGTGCCAGCAGTATTGGCAGGATTTCTTCCGAGCAGTACTTC
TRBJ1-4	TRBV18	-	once	CASSLARVAHEKLFF	TGTGCCAGCTCACTCGCTCGGGTCGCCCATGAAAAACTGTTTTTT
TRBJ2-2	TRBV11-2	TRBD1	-	CASRRPGTGFSGELFF	TGTGCCAGCAGACGACCTGGGACAGGGTTTTCCGGGGAGCTGTTTTTT
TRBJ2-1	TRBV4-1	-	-	CASSQPRGEQFF	TGCGCCAGCAGCCAACCCCGGGGTGAGCAGTTCTTC
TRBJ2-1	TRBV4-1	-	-	CASSRGLVYNEQFF	TGCGCCAGCAGTCGGGGACTGGTTTACAATGAGCAGTTCTTC
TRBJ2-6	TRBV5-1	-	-	CASSQALSGANVLTF	TGCGCCAGCAGCCAAGCCCTCTCTGGGGCCAACGTCCTGACTTTC
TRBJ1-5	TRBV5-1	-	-	CASSPSAGANQPQHF	TGCGCCAGCAGTCCCAGCGCGGGGGCGAATCAGCCCCAGCATTTT
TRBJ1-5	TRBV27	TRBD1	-	CASSLTGGAGQPQHF	TGTGCCAGCAGTCTCACAGGGGGCGCGGGTCAGCCCCAGCATTTT
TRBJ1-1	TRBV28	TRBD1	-	CASSLIRGMNTEAFF	TGTGCCAGCAGTTTAATCAGGGGGATGAACACTGAAGCTTTCTTT
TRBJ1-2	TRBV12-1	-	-	CASSANKFSGLLNYGYTF	TGTGCCAGCAGCGCCAATAAATTTTCCGGACTGTTGAACTATGGCTACACCTTC
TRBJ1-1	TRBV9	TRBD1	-	CASSLHGQEMSEAFF	TGTGCCAGCAGCCTTCACGGACAGGAGATGTCTGAAGCTTTCTTT
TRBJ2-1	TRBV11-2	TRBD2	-	CASSLDLTSGGGPLIQFF	TGTGCCAGCAGCTTAGATCTAACTAGCGGGGGGGGTCCTTTAATACAGTTCTTC
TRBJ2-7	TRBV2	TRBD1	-	CASKSDRGSEQYF	TGTGCCAGCAAATCCGACAGGGGATCCGAGCAGTACTTC
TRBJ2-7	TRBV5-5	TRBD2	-	CASSLALDRGLAGGYEQYF	TGTGCCAGCAGCTTGGCCCTGGACAGGGGACTAGCGGGGGGATACGAGCAGTACTTC
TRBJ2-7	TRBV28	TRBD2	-	CASSTTSGISYEQYF	TGTGCCAGCAGTACGACTAGCGGGATCTCCTACGAGCAGTACTTC
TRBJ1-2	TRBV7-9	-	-	CASSSSVAFGTHGYTF	TGTGCCAGCAGCTCATCCGTAGCGTTCGGGACTCATGGCTACACCTTC
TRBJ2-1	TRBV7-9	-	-	CASSLSGGISYNEQFF	TGTGCCAGCAGCTTAAGTGGCGGGATCTCCTACAATGAGCAGTTCTTC
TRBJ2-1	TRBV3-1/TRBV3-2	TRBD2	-	CASSHRRGVLYNEQFF	TGTGCCAGCAGCCACCGGCGGGGGGTCCTTTACAATGAGCAGTTCTTC
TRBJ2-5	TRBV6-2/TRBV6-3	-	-	CASSYSDRPWGPDFQETQYF	TGTGCCAGCAGTTACTCCGACCGACCTTGGGGGCCCGACTTCCAAGAGACCCAGTACTTC
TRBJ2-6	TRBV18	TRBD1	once	CASCHRPGQGSGANVLTF	TGTGCCAGCTGCCACCGTCCGGGACAGGGCTCTGGGGCCAACGTCCTGACTTTC
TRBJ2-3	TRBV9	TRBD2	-	CASSASGRGADTQYF	TGTGCCAGCAGCGCTAGCGGGCGTGGCGCAGATACGCAGTATTTT
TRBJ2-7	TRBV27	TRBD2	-	CASTTNSGSLSYEQYF	TGTGCCAGCACCACAAATAGCGGGAGTTTGTCCTACGAGCAGTACTTC
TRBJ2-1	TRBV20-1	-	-	CSARREYEQFF	TGCAGTGCTAGACGGGAGTATGAGCAGTTCTTC
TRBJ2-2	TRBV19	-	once	CASSVPPVAGELFF	TGTGCCAGTAGTGTACCCCCAGTGGCCGGGGAGCTGTTTTTT
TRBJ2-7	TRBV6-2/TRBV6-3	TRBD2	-	CASSRTGGGPYEQYF	TGTGCCAGCAGCCGTACGGGGGGGGGCCCCTACGAGCAGTACTTC
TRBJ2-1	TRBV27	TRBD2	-	CATGLAGIYEQFF	TGTGCCACCGGGCTAGCGGGAATCTATGAGCAGTTCTTC
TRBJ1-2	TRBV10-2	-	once	CASSDQGSGYTF	TGCGCCAGCAGTGATCAGGGGTCGGGCTACACCTTC
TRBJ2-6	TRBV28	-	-	CASSETGRTGANVLTF	TGTGCCAGCAGTGAAACAGGGCGTACAGGGGCCAACGTCCTGACTTTC
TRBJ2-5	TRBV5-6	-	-	CASRPLRNQETQYF	TGTGCCAGCAGACCCTTGAGAAACCAAGAGACCCAGTACTTC
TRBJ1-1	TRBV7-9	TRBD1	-	CASSLEGGGTEAFF	TGTGCCAGCAGCTTAGAAGGGGGCGGGACTGAAGCTTTCTTT
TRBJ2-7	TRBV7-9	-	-	CASSFQGRSSYYEQYF	TGTGCCAGCAGCTTCCAGGGCAGATCCTCGTACTACGAGCAGTACTTC
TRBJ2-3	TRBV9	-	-	CASSLDRFSTDTQYF	TGTGCCAGCAGCCTCGACAGATTTAGCACAGATACGCAGTATTTT
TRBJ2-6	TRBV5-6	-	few	CASSPTAGANSGANVLTF	TGTGCCAGCAGCCCTACGGCAGGGGCTAACTCTGGGGCCAACGTCCTGACTTTC
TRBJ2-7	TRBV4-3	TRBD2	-	CASSQDSSGGSGRYEQYF	TGCGCCAGCAGCCAAGATAGTAGCGGGGGGTCAGGACGCTACGAGCAGTACTTC
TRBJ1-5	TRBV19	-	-	CASSLVGLVDGQPQHF	TGTGCCAGTTCTTTGGTGGGCCTGGTGGATGGTCAGCCCCAGCATTTT
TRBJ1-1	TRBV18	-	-	CASSFSSGNTEAFF	TGTGCCAGCTCCTTCTCCTCCGGGAACACTGAAGCTTTCTTT
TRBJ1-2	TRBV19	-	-	CASSKSPGHGNYGYTF	TGTGCCAGTAGTAAGTCTCCGGGACATGGAAACTATGGCTACACCTTC
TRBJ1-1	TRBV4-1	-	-	CASSHPPNLGPEAFF	TGCGCCAGCAGCCACCCCCCAAACCTTGGCCCTGAAGCTTTCTTT
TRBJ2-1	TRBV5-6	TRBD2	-	CASSRLAGTGDEQFF	TGTGCCAGCAGCCGACTAGCGGGGACGGGCGATGAGCAGTTCTTC
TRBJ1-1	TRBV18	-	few	CASSPAGGNTEAFF	TGTGCCAGCTCACCCGCGGGAGGGAACACTGAAGCTTTCTTT
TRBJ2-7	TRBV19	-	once	CASSIANRGYEQYF	TGTGCCAGTAGTATAGCTAATCGGGGTTACGAGCAGTACTTC
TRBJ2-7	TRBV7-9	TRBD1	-	CASRSGTGDYEQYF	TGTGCCAGCAGATCCGGGACAGGGGACTACGAGCAGTACTTC
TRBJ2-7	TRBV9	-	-	CASSVGGGTYEQYF	TGTGCCAGCAGCGTAGGCGGCGGAACCTACGAGCAGTACTTC